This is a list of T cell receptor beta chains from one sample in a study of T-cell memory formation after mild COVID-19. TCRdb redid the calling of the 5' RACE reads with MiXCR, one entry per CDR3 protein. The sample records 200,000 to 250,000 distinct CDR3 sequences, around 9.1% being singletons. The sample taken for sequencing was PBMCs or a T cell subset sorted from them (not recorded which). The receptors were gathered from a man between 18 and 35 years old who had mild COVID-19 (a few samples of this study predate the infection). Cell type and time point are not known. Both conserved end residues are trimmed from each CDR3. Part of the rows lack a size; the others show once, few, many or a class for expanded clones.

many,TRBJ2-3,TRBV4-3,ASSQDQDTDTQY
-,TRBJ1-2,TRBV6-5,ASSYLGGNHWYGYT
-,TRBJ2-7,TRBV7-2,ASSFSGGGYEQY
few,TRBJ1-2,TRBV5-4,ASGRDAYGYT
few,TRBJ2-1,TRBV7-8,ASSLAFRVRQF
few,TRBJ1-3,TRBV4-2,ASSQRTGAGNTIY
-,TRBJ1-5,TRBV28,ATAGTNQPQH
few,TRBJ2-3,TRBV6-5,ASSYGRQPRTDTQY
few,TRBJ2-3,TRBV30,AWRLAGARPDTQY
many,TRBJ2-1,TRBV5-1,ATHMGGGNNEQF
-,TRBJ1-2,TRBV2,ASSLFHYGYT
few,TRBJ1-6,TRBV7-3,ASSNGAYSPLH
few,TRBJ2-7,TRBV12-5,ASGLAAYEQY
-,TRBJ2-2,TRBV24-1,ATSGAGLGDTGELF
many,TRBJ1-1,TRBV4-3,ASSQADRRNTEAF
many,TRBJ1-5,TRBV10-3,AISGQGGQPQH
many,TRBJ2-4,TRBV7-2,ASSLGGNIQY
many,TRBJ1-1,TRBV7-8,ASSRGRGMNTEAF
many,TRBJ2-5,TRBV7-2,ASSLISDQQETQY
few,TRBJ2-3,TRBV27,ASSSRLLSDTQY
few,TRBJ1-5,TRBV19,ASSRGLQGRQPQH
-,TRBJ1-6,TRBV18,ASSLMDRLSYNSPLH
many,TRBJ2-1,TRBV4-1,ASSQERSVLNNEQF
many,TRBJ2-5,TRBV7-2,ASSPNPRGLMETQY
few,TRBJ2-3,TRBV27,ASSSGGGWTDTQY
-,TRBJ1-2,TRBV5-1,ASSSTGTGAASIYGYT
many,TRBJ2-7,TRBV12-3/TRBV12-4,ASSLRTRDSRQY
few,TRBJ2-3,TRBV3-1,ASSQGGAPTDTQY
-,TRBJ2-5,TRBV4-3,ASSQENRGTQY
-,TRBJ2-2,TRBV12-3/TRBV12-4,ASSRGRYLDTGELF
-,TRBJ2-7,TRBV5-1,ASSLKKSGGARTYEQY
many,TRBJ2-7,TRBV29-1,SVDQDNSYEQY
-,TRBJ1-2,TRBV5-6,ASSFSQSGGYT
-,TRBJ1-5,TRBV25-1,ASSEPGINQPQH
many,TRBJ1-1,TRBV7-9,ASSFPGTPEAF
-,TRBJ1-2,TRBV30,AWRLDRGGYT
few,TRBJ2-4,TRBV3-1,ASSQLSVAKNIQY
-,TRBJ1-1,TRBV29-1,SVVWYVEAF
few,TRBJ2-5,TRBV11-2,ASSWAGGQETQY
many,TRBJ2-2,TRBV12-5,ASGLVLGQNTGELF
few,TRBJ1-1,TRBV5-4,ASSLGQANTEAF
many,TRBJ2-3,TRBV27,ASRLGDTQY
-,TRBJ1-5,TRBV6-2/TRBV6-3,ATYFGQNSNQPQH
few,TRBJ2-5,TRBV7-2,ASSSAWRSYQETQY
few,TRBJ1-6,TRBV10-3,AISESAWSAVQNSPLH
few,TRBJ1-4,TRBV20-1,SARDWQDLAEKLF
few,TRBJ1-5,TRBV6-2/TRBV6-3,ASSSRRGVDQPQH
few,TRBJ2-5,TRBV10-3,AISGRGERETQY
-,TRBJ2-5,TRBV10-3,AISESISIERLKTQY
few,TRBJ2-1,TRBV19,ASSIGPTSGDYNEQF
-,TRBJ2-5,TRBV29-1,SVGGHGTRGETQY
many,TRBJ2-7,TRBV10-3,AIRAGGYEQY
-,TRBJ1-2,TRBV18,ASSPPVSRNYGYT
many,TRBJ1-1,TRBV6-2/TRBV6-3,ASYPGGMNTEAF
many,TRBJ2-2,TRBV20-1,SARDHRRSNTGELF
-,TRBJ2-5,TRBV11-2,ASSRLCGTQY
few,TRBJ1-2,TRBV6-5,ASRSDSTVYGYT
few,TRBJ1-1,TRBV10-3,AISESGYRGTEAF
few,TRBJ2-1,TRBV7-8,ASSLRPGLSSYNEQF
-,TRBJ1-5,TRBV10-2,ASWDPTRNQPQH